One and the same sample provided the 31 T cell receptor beta chains below, sequenced in a study of cytomegalovirus exposure and HLA in healthy donors. Researchers ran the PCR with 60 Vbeta and 13 Jbeta primers. Data came from immunoSEQ multiplex PCR; TCRdb stores just in-frame clones and leaves some out. The sample lists 130,000 or so clones, under 85% seen once, with under 3.5% in the top ten. Sequencing was performed on PBMCs. The receptor source for this set is a man aged 30-40 years in good health and CMV-seronegative.

This chain connects TRBV30 to TRBJ2-2; D remains ambiguous. The germline V gene has CDR1 GTSNPN and CDR2 SVGIG (reference sequence). Trimming took 2 bases from V and 6 from J, leaving 4 bases between them. The CDR3 spans 11 residues. The CDR3 DNA is TGTGCCTGGAGTATCTCCGGGGAGCTGTTTTTT. It translates to CAWSISGELFF.

The chain carries TRBV28 and TRBJ1-5; TRBD1 aligns across 10 bases. The CDR3 covers 15 residues. Trimming took 4 bases from V and 3 from J; bases not matched to a gene: 3. CDR1 is MDHEN, CDR2 SYDVKM, per germline. The CDR3 nucleotides are TGTGCCAGCAGTTGGGGGACAGGGGTCAATCAGCCCCAGCATTTT. Translating gives CASSWGTGVNQPQHF.

This chain joins TRBV28 and TRBJ2-5; 16 bases align to TRBD2. The CDR3 is made up of 18 amino acids. Germline loops: CDR1 MDHEN, CDR2 SYDVKM. The ends lost 5 bases at V and 7 bases at J; junction bases unmatched: 13. CDR3 in DNA: TGTGCCAGCAGTCCTTCGGGACTAGCGGGAGGGCCTACCGTGACCCAGTACTTC. Protein: CASSPSGLAGGPTVTQYF.

The chain recombines TRBV20-1 with TRBJ2-7; D might be TRBD1 (6 bases). V lost 5 bases, J lost 7 bases, and 12 bases lay in between. Germline CDR1 is DFQATT and CDR2 is SNEGSKA (reference sequence). CDR3 size: 11 residues. The CDR3 here is CSAGFRGEQYF. The CDR3 DNA reads TGCAGTGCTGGATTCAGGGGAGAGCAGTACTTC.

The chain combines TRBV7-2 with TRBJ2-5; D not certain. The V end was cut by 5 bases, the J end by 5 bases, with 12 bases between. This CDR3 contains 13 residues. Germline assignment: CDR1 SGHTA and CDR2 FQGNSA. CDR3 loop: CASSGSLRETQYF. The DNA for the CDR3 is TGTGCCAGCAGCGGTAGCCTTCGGGAGACCCAGTACTTC.

Of note for this clone: Other DNA sequences in the same sample also yield this CDR3. The genes are TRBV6-5 and TRBJ2-1; the D gene is possibly TRBD2 (5 bases). The CDR3 covers 12 residues. The germline V gene has CDR1 MNHEY and CDR2 SVGAGI. V gave up 10 bases and J gave up 7 bases, with 14 bases separating them. The CDR3 DNA is TGTGCCACACTACCCGGAGGAAATGAGCAGTTCTTC. Translated, it gives CATLPGGNEQFF.

The chain carries TRBV7-2 and TRBJ2-7; TRBD2 agrees at 7 bases. The CDR3 covers 16 residues. Germline CDR1 and CDR2: SGHTA and FQGNSA. Trimming at V came to 3 bases and at J to 1 base, leaving 9 bases not matched to a gene. CDR3 nucleotides: TGTGCCAGCAGCTTTCAGGCGGGAGTCCGGTCCTACGAGCAGTACTTC. Protein product: CASSFQAGVRSYEQYF.

This chain links TRBV2 with TRBJ2-5, with D possibly TRBD1 on 5 matching bases. Trimming took off 5 bases at V and 3 bases at J, with 16 bases between the two ends. The V gene's germline CDR1 is SNHLY and CDR2 FYNNEI. The CDR3 has 15 amino acids. In DNA form, the CDR3 reads TGTGCCAGCAGTAGGCAGGGCTTGATTGAAGAGACCCAGTACTTC. Translating it yields CASSRQGLIEETQYF.

The chain employs TRBV4-2 and TRBJ1-2; tentative D call: TRBD1 (6 bases). Germline V gene data show CDR1 as LGHNA and CDR2 as YNFKEQ. V was shortened by 0 bases and J by 6 bases, with 8 bases between the two germline ends. The CDR3 extends over 13 amino acids. CDR3: CASSQDPGDGYTF. Written as DNA, the CDR3 is TGTGCCAGCAGCCAAGACCCAGGGGATGGCTACACCTTC.

The chain recombines TRBV4-1 with TRBJ2-1; D call uncertain. Trimming took 5 bases from V and 5 from J, leaving 4 bases between them. The CDR3 is 11 amino acids. Per the germline V gene, CDR1 is MGHRA and CDR2 is YSYEKL. For the CDR3, the DNA is TGCGCCAGCAGCTTAAACAATGAGCAGTTCTTC. Residues: CASSLNNEQFF.

The chain joins TRBV11-1 to TRBJ2-1; 7 positions match TRBD2. V lost 5 bases and J lost 0; bases outside the gene matches: 4. The CDR3 runs to 15 residues. Germline values: CDR1 SGHAT, CDR2 FQDESV (reference sequence). Written as DNA, the CDR3 is TGTGCCAGCAGCGGGAGGGCCGGCTCCTACAATGAGCAGTTCTTC. Translating gives CASSGRAGSYNEQFF.

The rearrangement joins TRBV4-2 to TRBJ2-7; 8 nucleotides match TRBD2. J was trimmed by 4 bases and V by 4 bases; bases with no gene match: 6. Germline assignment: CDR1 LGHNA and CDR2 YNFKEQ. The CDR3 sequence is 14 residues long. The CDR3 DNA follows: TGTGCCAGCAGCCCGGGACTAGTTCGTTACGAGCAGTACTTC. It specifies CASSPGLVRYEQYF.

The chain carries TRBV5-1 and TRBJ2-7; D remains unclear. From germline, CDR1 is SGHRS and CDR2 YFSETQ. The CDR3 is made up of 15 amino acids. Between the trimmed V and J ends, which lost 3 bases and 0 bases, there was a span of 13 bases. CDR3 nucleotides: TGCGCCAGCAGCTCCGGAGCCGGTAACTCCTACGAGCAGTACTTC. It specifies CASSSGAGNSYEQYF.

The chain carries TRBV5-6 and TRBJ2-2; 8 bases map to TRBD2. The CDR3 has 16 residues. Per germline, CDR1 SGHDT and CDR2 YYEEEE. Trimming took 1 base from V and 2 from J; bases not matched to a gene: 4. The CDR3, as DNA: TGTGCCAGCAGCTTGCTGGCGGGAGGTAACACCGGGGAGCTGTTTTTT. Translated, it gives CASSLLAGGNTGELFF.

This chain uses TRBV27 with TRBJ2-5; weak D call: TRBD1 (6 bases). This CDR3 has 13 amino acids. CDR1 is MNHEY and CDR2 is SMNVEV in the germline V gene (reference sequence). Trimming stripped 6 bases from V and 5 bases from J, with 13 bases between. Here the CDR3 DNA reads TGTGCCAGCAGCTTCCCAGGGGACGAGACCCAGTACTTC. This translates into CASSFPGDETQYF.

This clone appeared a few times. J is TRBJ2-3 and V is TRBV6-4; TRBD2 matches 8 bases. Germline V CDR1 and CDR2: MRHNA, SNTAGT. The V gene end was trimmed by 2 bases and the J gene end by 2 bases; junction bases not matched to a gene: 3. CDR3 size: 15 residues. CDR3 region: CASSDRAGVTDTQYF. The CDR3 DNA reads as TGTGCCAGCAGTGACCGAGCGGGAGTCACAGATACGCAGTATTTT.

The V call is TRBV9, the J call TRBJ1-3; D ambiguous. Deletions cut 2 bases from V and 2 bases from J, with 8 bases between. CDR3 length: 14 amino acids. Germline V gives CDR1 SGDLS, CDR2 YYNGEE. The CDR3 loop reads CASSVRETGNTIYF. The CDR3 DNA is TGTGCCAGCAGCGTCCGGGAGACTGGAAACACCATATATTTT.

The chain uses TRBV29-1 and TRBJ2-1, with 9 bases fitting TRBD1. Germline V gives CDR1 SQVTM, CDR2 ANQGSEA. The CDR3 spans 13 residues. Trimming removed 7 bases from V and 4 bases from J; junction bases left unmatched: 5. CDR3 DNA: TGCAGCGCGGGACAGGGCTCATACAATGAGCAGTTCTTC. Its translation: CSAGQGSYNEQFF.

The gene calls are TRBV6-5 and TRBJ1-1, with no clear D. Trimming took off 7 bases at V and 1 base at J, with 10 bases between the two ends. Germline V gives CDR1 MNHEY, CDR2 SVGAGI. This CDR3 is built from 13 residues. CDR3 DNA: TGTGCCAGCACCAGAGGTCGGAACACTGAAGCTTTCTTT. Its translation is CASTRGRNTEAFF.

The chain links TRBV27 to TRBJ2-3, with 11 bases lining up with TRBD2. Germline trimming cut 5 bases from V and 4 bases from J; bases unmatched to any gene: 11. The V gene's germline CDR1 is MNHEY and CDR2 SMNVEV (reference sequence). The CDR3 loop spans 17 amino acids. CDR3: CASSPHRLAGGSDTQYF. CDR3 coding DNA: TGTGCCAGCAGTCCACACCGTTTAGCGGGGGGGTCAGATACGCAGTATTTT.

The chain joins TRBV7-3 to TRBJ2-1; 7 nucleotides match TRBD1. V shed 1 base, J shed 5 bases, and the junction held 2 bases outside the gene matches. The CDR3 is 14 residues long. Looked up from germline, CDR1 is SGHTA and CDR2 is FQGTGA. The chain's CDR3 is CASSLRDRHNEQFF. The CDR3 coding sequence is TGTGCCAGCAGCTTAAGGGACAGACACAATGAGCAGTTCTTC.

This clone has only a few counts. The chain uses TRBV5-8 and TRBJ1-2; D is undetermined. The CDR3 spans 12 residues. Trimming took off 4 bases at V and 4 bases at J, with 8 bases between the two ends. The germline gives CDR1 SGHTS, CDR2 YDEGEE. CDR3 DNA: TGTGCCAGCAGCCGTAACAGCTATGGCTACACCTTC. It specifies CASSRNSYGYTF. Full variable domain (rest looked up from reference TRBV5-8 and TRBJ1-2): EAGVTQSPTHLIKTRGQQATLRCSPISGHTSVYWYQQALGLGLQFLLWYDEGEERNRGNFPPRFSGRQFPNYSSELNVNALELEDSALYLCASSRNSYGYTFGSGTRLTVV.

This chain links TRBV30 with TRBJ2-7; 8 bases map to TRBD1. Germline CDR1 GTSNPN, CDR2 SVGIG (reference sequence). The CDR3 loop spans 14 amino acids. After removal of 1 base from V and 3 bases from J, the junction contained 5 bases not matched to a gene. The CDR3 DNA sequence: TGTGCCTGGAGTGAACAGGGGGGTATCTACGAGCAGTACTTC. Its translation: CAWSEQGGIYEQYF.

This chain connects TRBV5-4 to TRBJ2-5; 8 positions match TRBD2. This CDR3 region has 16 residues. The V gene end was trimmed by 0 bases and the J gene end by 4 bases; junction bases not matched to a gene: 8. Germline V gene data show CDR1 as SGHNT and CDR2 as YYREEE (reference sequence). The CDR3 spells CASSLEAGGLRETQYF. In nucleotides, the CDR3 is TGTGCCAGCAGCTTGGAGGCGGGGGGCCTTAGAGAGACCCAGTACTTC.

The J gene is TRBJ1-4, the V gene TRBV10-3, with D possibly matching TRBD1 (6 bases). Trimming removed 6 bases at V and 5 bases at J, with 13 bases between. Germline-derived CDR1 and CDR2 are ENHRY and SYGVKD. The CDR3 contains 14 residues. CDR3 nucleotide sequence: TGTGCCATCAGGGAGACAGGAACAAATGAAAAACTGTTTTTT. It translates to CAIRETGTNEKLFF.

The chain uses TRBV7-8 and TRBJ1-1, with D hard to call. The CDR3 consists of 13 residues. Trimming cost V 6 bases and J 1 base, with 9 bases left between them. Germline V gene data show CDR1 as SGHVS and CDR2 as FQNEAQ. The CDR3 loop reads CASSITGNTEAFF. The CDR3 coding sequence is TGTGCCAGCAGTATTACGGGGAACACTGAAGCTTTCTTT.

The genes are TRBV6-6 and TRBJ2-1, with TRBD2 matching 12 bases. Germline values: CDR1 MNHNY, CDR2 SVGAGI (reference sequence). This CDR3 has 16 residues. V lost 6 bases, J lost 4 bases, and 7 bases stayed unmatched. DNA of the CDR3: TGTGCCAGCAGCTTCGGACTAGCGGGATGGTACAATGAGCAGTTCTTC. This translates into CASSFGLAGWYNEQFF.

The chain employs TRBV28 and TRBJ2-6; maybe TRBD1 (5 bases). CDR1 and CDR2 from the germline V gene are MDHEN and SYDVKM. The CDR3 sequence is 15 residues long. The V gene lost 7 bases and the J gene lost 0 bases, with 10 bases spanning the gap. The CDR3 spells CASKGASSGANVLTF. As DNA, the CDR3 is TGTGCCAGCAAAGGGGCGAGCTCTGGGGCCAACGTCCTGACTTTC.

V usage is TRBV18 and J usage is TRBJ2-1, with D possibly being TRBD1 (5 bases). The CDR3 length is 16 residues. V lost 0 bases, J lost 1 base, and 10 bases lay in between. The germline CDR1 and CDR2 sequences are KGHSH and LQKENI. The DNA of the CDR3 is TGTGCCAGCTCACCACCGAGCAGGGAATCCTACAATGAGCAGTTCTTC. Its protein is CASSPPSRESYNEQFF. Full variable domain (rest looked up from reference TRBV18 and TRBJ2-1): NAGVMQNPRHLVRRRGQEARLRCSPMKGHSHVYWYRQLPEEGLKFMVYLQKENIIDESGMPKERFSAEFPKEGPSILRIQQVVRGDSAAYFCASSPPSRESYNEQFFGPGTRLTVL.

This clone appeared a few times. The chain employs TRBV19 and TRBJ1-1; 8 nucleotides match TRBD1. Germline V lookup: CDR1 LNHDA, CDR2 SQIVND (reference sequence). The CDR3 is 14 amino acids. With 8 bases clipped from V and 2 bases from J, the junction kept 7 bases outside the gene matches. In DNA, the CDR3 is TGTGCCAGTGGCCTACAGGGGGAAAACACTGAAGCTTTCTTT. As protein: CASGLQGENTEAFF.

This chain connects TRBV19 to TRBJ1-4; 9 bases align to TRBD1. V lost 4 bases and J lost 6; bases outside the gene matches: 21. Germline values: CDR1 LNHDA, CDR2 SQIVND (reference sequence). The CDR3 is 20 residues long. The CDR3 loop reads CASSTLSRMLGQGSDEKLFF. The CDR3, as DNA: TGTGCCAGTAGTACTCTTTCTCGAATGCTAGGACAGGGGAGTGATGAAAAACTGTTTTTT.